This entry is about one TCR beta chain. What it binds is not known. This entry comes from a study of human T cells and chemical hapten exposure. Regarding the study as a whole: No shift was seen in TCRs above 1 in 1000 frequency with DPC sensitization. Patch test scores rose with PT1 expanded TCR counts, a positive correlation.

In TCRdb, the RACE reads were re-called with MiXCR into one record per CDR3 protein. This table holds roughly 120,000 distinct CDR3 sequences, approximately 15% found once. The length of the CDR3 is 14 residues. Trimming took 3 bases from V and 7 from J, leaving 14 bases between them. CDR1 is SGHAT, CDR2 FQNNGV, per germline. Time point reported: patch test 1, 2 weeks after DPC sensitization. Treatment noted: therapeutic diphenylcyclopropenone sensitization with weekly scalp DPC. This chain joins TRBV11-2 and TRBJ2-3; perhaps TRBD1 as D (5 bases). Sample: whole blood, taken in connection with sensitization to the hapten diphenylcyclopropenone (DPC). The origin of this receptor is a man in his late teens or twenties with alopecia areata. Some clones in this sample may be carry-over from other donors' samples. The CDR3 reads CASSLGRAYNTQYF. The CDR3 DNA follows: TGTGCCAGCAGCTTGGGCAGGGCGTATAATACGCAGTATTTT. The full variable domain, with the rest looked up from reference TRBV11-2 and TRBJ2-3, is EAGVAQSPRYKIIEKRQSVAFWCNPISGHATLYWYQQILGQGPKLLIQFQNNGVVDDSQLPKDRFSAERLKGVDSTLKIQPAKLEDSAVYLCASSLGRAYNTQYFGPGTRLTVL.